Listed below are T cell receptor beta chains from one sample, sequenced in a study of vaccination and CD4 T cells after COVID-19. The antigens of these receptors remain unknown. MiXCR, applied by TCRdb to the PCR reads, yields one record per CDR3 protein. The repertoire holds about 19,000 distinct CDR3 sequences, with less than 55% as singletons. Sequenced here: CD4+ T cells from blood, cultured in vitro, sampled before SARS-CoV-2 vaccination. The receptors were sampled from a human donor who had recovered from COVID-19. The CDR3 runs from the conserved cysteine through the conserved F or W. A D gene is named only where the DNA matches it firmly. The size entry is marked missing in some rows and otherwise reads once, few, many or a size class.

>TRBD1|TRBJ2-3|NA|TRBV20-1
TGCAGTGCTGGTACAGGGGACACCACAGATACGCAGTATTTT
CSAGTGDTTDTQYF
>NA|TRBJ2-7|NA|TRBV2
TGTGCCAGCAGTGGAGACGTATCCGAGCAGTACTTC
CASSGDVSEQYF
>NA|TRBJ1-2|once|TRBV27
TGTGCCAGCAGTTCAATACAGGGCAGTGGCTACACCTTC
CASSSIQGSGYTF
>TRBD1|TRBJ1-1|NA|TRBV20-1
TGCAGTGCCCTTGAAAGCAGGGGGGCTCTGGGCTGGGGTGAAGCTTTCTTT
CSALESRGALGWGEAFF
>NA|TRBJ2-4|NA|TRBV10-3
TGTGCCATCAGTGACCCCCAGGGAGCCAAAAACATTCAGTACTTC
CAISDPQGAKNIQYF
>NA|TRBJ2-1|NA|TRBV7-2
TGTGCCAGCAGCTTATCTCCGGGGGCCTACAATGAGCAGTTCTTC
CASSLSPGAYNEQFF
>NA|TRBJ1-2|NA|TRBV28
TGTGCCAGCAGTTGGCGGACAGCCGGGTATGGCTACACCTTC
CASSWRTAGYGYTF
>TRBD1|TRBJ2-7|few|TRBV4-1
TGCGCCAGCAGCAAGGAACCTACAGGGGCTCCCTACGAGCAGTACTTC
CASSKEPTGAPYEQYF
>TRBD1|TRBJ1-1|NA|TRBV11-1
TGTGCCAGCAGGCCACAAGACAGGGGCGGTAGTTCTTTCTTT
CASRPQDRGGSSFF
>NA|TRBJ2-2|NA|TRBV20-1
TGCAGTGCTACCGTAAGGACCGGGGAGCTGTTTTTT
CSATVRTGELFF
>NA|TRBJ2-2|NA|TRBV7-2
TGTGCCAGCAGCCTCGGACTACCGGGAACCGGGGAGCTGTTTTTT
CASSLGLPGTGELFF
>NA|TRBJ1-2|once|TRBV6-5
TGTGCCAGCAGTTACACAGGAATCGGGAGAGATAACTATGGCTACACCTTC
CASSYTGIGRDNYGYTF
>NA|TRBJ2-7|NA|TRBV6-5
TGTGCCAGCAGTTACCGTCGGTCCTCCTACGAGCAGTACTTC
CASSYRRSSYEQYF
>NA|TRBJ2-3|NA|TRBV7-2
TGTGCCAGCAGCGGTCATATTTCCAGGTCGGATACGCAGTATTTT
CASSGHISRSDTQYF
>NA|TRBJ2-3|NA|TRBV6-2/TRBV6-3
TGTGCCAGCAGTCCCGTTGCCCCGGTCGGGAGAAAAGATGCAGATACGCAGTATTTT
CASSPVAPVGRKDADTQYF
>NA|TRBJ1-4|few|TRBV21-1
TGTGCCAGCAGCAATGAAAAACTGTTTTTT
CASSNEKLFF
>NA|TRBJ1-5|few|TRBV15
TGTGCCACCAGCAGAGGGGGAGGAGGGGCCACTAGCAATCAGCCCCAGCATTTT
CATSRGGGGATSNQPQHF
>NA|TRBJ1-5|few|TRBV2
TGTGCCAGCAGTCTACAGGGCAACAATCAGCCCCAGCATTTT
CASSLQGNNQPQHF
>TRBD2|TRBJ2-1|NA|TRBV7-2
TGTGCCAGCAGCTTAGCAGGGACTAGCGGGAGGAATGAGCAGTTCTTC
CASSLAGTSGRNEQFF
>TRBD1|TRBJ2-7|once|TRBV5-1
TGCGCCAGCAGCTACGACAGGGAGTTCTACGAGCAGTACTTC
CASSYDREFYEQYF
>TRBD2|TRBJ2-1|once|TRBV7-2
TGTGCCAGCAGCCCGACTAGCGGGAGGACCCCTATCAGATTCTTC
CASSPTSGRTPIRFF
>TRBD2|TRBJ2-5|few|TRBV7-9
TGTGCCAGCAGCTTGACGGGAGTGACTGGGAGGGGAGAGACCCAGTACTTC
CASSLTGVTGRGETQYF
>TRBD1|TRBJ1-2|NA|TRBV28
TGTGCCAGCAGTTTAGGGGACAGGGGGTATGGCTACACCTTC
CASSLGDRGYGYTF
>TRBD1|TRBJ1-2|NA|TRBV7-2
TGTGCCAGCAGCTTAACACCCGACAGGGCCTATGGCTACACCTTC
CASSLTPDRAYGYTF